The clone carrying this TCR beta chain showed up just a few times. This specimen belongs to a study of T-cell reconstitution after alpha-beta-depleted transplantation in children. Losses at the gene ends were 5 bases for V and 6 bases for J; bases not matched to a gene: 5. There are 14 residues in the CDR3. The germline V gene has CDR1 MNHNS and CDR2 SASEGT. Preparation of the TCRbeta library involved a method that used unique molecular identifiers. Using its own MiXCR run on the PCR reads, TCRdb lists one record per CDR3 protein. The table lists hundreds of thousands of distinct CDR3 sequences, around 9.6% of them singletons, with around 9.1% in the top ten.

The chain joins TRBV6-1 to TRBJ2-2, with 8 nucleotides matching TRBD1. The sequencing used PBMCs from the stem cell graft donor, collected from the stem cell graft. The sequence came from a human donor who donated a stem cell graft to a child with SCID. The CDR3 DNA reads as TGTGCCAGCAGTATCAGGACAGGGTCCGGGGAGCTGTTTTTT. Protein sequence: CASSIRTGSGELFF.